This T cell receptor beta chain was obtained from a study of blood T cell repertoires in COVID-19. About the study: Sources were T cells, B-cell-depleted T cells, or PBMCs; the material itself was cDNA or gDNA.

The cohort comprised adults aged about 18 to 89 years residing in about two dozen US areas. Participants' reported clinical history set cohort assignment. In the original processing: Estimation of nucleated cell counts relied on the amplification of reference gene primers. Measured with immunoSEQ multiplex PCR; TCRdb has only the in-frame clones, and not every one. Clone size and the V and J calls come from that table; the DNA yielded D and trimming. This sample has about 270,000 clones; 85% to 90% occur once, and the top ten carry over 4%. Trimming stripped 7 bases from V and 0 bases from J, with 12 bases between. Germline CDR1 is MDHEN and CDR2 is SYDVKM. This CDR3 contains 14 residues.

Input material: PBMCs or T cells enriched from blood (not recorded which). This TCR came from a woman in her thirties with acute COVID-19. The chain joins TRBV28 to TRBJ1-2; maybe TRBD1 (6 bases). The CDR3 DNA reads as TGTGCCAGCATCGAAGGGGGGGCTAACTATGGCTACACCTTC. Translated: CASIEGGANYGYTF.